The T cell receptor (beta chain) under discussion was sequenced for a study of blood T cell repertoires in COVID-19 (dated by TCRdb to the early 2020s). About the investigation overall: Samples from collaborators originated in the United States, Italy and Spain and spanned both the acute and convalescent phases of COVID-19. The prospective study material was composed of cDNA or gDNA derived from T cells, B-cell-depleted T cells, or PBMCs. The sample metadata nearly always contained a de-identified subject ID, COVID-19 status, age in years and sex. The dataset comprised deeply sampled blood TCRbeta repertoires from subjects exposed to, actively infected with, or recovered from COVID-19. Samples were obtained from the ongoing ImmuneRACE study (first 160 participants) and from some 1,300 subjects provided by 6 global collaborators. Where available, HLA class I and class II types were taken from metadata supplied by the sample provider and were not determined by assay-based typing. The repertoires were made available in a free public database intended to serve as a resource for research on the immune response to SARS-CoV-2.

The germline V gene sets CDR1 to SGHAT and CDR2 to FQNNGV. The cysteine opens and the phenylalanine closes a CDR3 of 15 amino acids. Left in the record is the CDR3 DNA by itself, 45 bases read in frame from the first base. The junction shows trimming of 6 bases on V and 0 bases on J, and the gene matches do not reach 6 bases of it. The paper as a whole reports these results and caveats: The quantity of clinical and demographic metadata differed by source and by participant and was supplied without curation.

Whole blood was collected in K2EDTA tubes by collaborating institutions according to the institutions' own protocols. For TCRbeta analysis, collaborator samples were shipped as frozen whole blood, as isolated PBMCs, or as DNA extracted from either sample type. This clone was picked up one time. Its antigen remains undetermined. The record has no base qualities; no much larger clone is one base away. The immunoSEQ Assay, a bias-controlled multiplex PCR, was used to amplify TCRbeta CDR3 regions from genomic DNA. As for how the authors treated the data: The number of nucleated cells in each sample was estimated from the amplification of reference gene primers within the assay. To quantify the absolute abundance of each unique TCRbeta CDR3 rearrangement, sequence reads were collapsed and filtered. Productive Simpson clonality was computed per sample as the square root of Simpson's diversity index over productive rearrangements. TCRdb carries this immuneACCESS record with in-frame sequences only. Its versions omit some clonotypes, under half of them owing to an unresolved V gene in the studies checked, with the rest unexplained. V, J and clone size were drawn from that table, and D and trimming were deduced from the DNA. This sample lists 150,000 or so clones; roughly 85% were detected once. Clones ranked in the top ten supply under 4% of the sample.

This receptor was taken from a human donor with acute or convalescent COVID-19. The donor label of this sample is uncertain. The specimen was peripheral blood. The receptor chain draws on TRBV11-2 and TRBJ2-7, with 9 bases in between that match TRBD1. This receptor carries the CDR3 CASSLGQGSSYEQYF. The DNA is as follows: TGTGCCAGCAGTCTCGGACAGGGGAGCTCCTACGAGCAGTACTTC. Joined to the reference TRBV11-2 and TRBJ2-7 proteins, this CDR3 gives the full variable domain: EAGVAQSPRYKIIEKRQSVAFWCNPISGHATLYWYQQILGQGPKLLIQFQNNGVVDDSQLPKDRFSAERLKGVDSTLKIQPAKLEDSAVYLCASSLGQGSSYEQYFGPGTRLTVT.